These T cell receptor beta chains were read from a single sample in a study of patients and donors after allogeneic stem cell transplantation. TCRdb reprocessed the RT-PCR reads via MiXCR and lists one record per CDR3 protein. The data contain under 200,000 distinct CDR3 sequences, nearly 25% of them singletons. What was sequenced was blood, either unsorted or a sorted T cell fraction (not recorded which). The receptor set was obtained from a human donor who was either an allogeneic HSCT recipient or a stem cell or donor lymphocyte infusion donor (not recorded which). It is not recorded whose cells these are; they may come from a transplant donor. CDR3s include the opening cysteine and the closing phenylalanine or tryptophan.

>TRBV27|TRBJ1-1
CASKGRTEAFF
>TRBV28|TRBJ1-3
CASSFRGRNTIYF
>TRBV7-2|TRBJ2-7
CASSLGRMLAGEYF
>TRBV2|TRBJ2-1
CASSEAELNEQFF
>TRBV20-1|TRBJ1-1
CSALRAGVYTEAFF
>TRBV7-2|TRBJ1-1
CASSPRHGSGTEAFF
>TRBV12-3/TRBV12-4|TRBJ2-1
CASSPDRTQFF
>TRBV2|TRBJ1-5
CASRGLGILTDPNQPQHF
>TRBV7-6|TRBJ2-5
CASSLAHRETQYF
>TRBV7-9|TRBJ1-2
CASSYPRGGDYGYTF
>TRBV20-1|TRBJ2-7
CSANRGGSYEQYF
>TRBV5-1|TRBJ2-3
CASSLAKMVDIGTDTQYF
>TRBV11-2|TRBJ1-1
CASSSLMVRGLNTEAFF
>TRBV7-9|TRBJ1-1
CASSFSGWVNTEAFF
>TRBV6-6|TRBJ2-7
CASQGGYEQYF
>TRBV20-1|TRBJ1-2
CSARDLYGYTF
>TRBV5-1|TRBJ2-3
CASSFGLAGNTDTQYF
>TRBV9|TRBJ1-3
CASSVAGTSGNTIYF
>TRBV2|TRBJ1-5
CASSEGTANSNQPQHF
>TRBV11-3|TRBJ1-1
CASSLAGGVTEAFF
>TRBV20-1|TRBJ1-6
CSARDQQGGSYNSPLHF
>TRBV6-2/TRBV6-3|TRBJ1-1
CASGTISDTEAFF
>TRBV6-1|TRBJ1-2
CASSETAPVGYTF
>TRBV5-1|TRBJ1-1
CASSPVGQGIFTEAFF
>TRBV12-3/TRBV12-4|TRBJ1-1
CASSLAEAFF
>TRBV5-8|TRBJ1-5
CASSLVNSYNQPQHF
>TRBV20-1|TRBJ2-2
CSARSGEDPLNGELFF
>TRBV5-5|TRBJ2-1
CASSLFGERGINEQFF
>TRBV5-6|TRBJ1-2
CASIITGGDYGYTF
>TRBV7-9|TRBJ2-5
CASSLELSQQETQYF
>TRBV7-2|TRBJ2-5
CASSRRTNPQETQYF
>TRBV7-4|TRBJ1-1
CASSLVKATEAFF
>TRBV7-8|TRBJ2-4
CASSHYEGGIQYF
>TRBV20-1|TRBJ2-2
CSAKDSRTGELFF
>TRBV12-3/TRBV12-4|TRBJ1-2
CASSTGPLGYTF
>TRBV4-3|TRBJ1-1
CASSQGNSLNTEAFF
>TRBV6-5|TRBJ1-4
CASSYFGGDNEKLFF
>TRBV14|TRBJ1-2
CASRRTGDGYTF
>TRBV9|TRBJ1-1
CASSVAGTEAFF
>TRBV29-1|TRBJ1-2
CSVQGGDYGYTF
>TRBV28|TRBJ2-2
CASSLSGGKLFF
>TRBV5-1|TRBJ2-1
CASSLYYGATNEQFF